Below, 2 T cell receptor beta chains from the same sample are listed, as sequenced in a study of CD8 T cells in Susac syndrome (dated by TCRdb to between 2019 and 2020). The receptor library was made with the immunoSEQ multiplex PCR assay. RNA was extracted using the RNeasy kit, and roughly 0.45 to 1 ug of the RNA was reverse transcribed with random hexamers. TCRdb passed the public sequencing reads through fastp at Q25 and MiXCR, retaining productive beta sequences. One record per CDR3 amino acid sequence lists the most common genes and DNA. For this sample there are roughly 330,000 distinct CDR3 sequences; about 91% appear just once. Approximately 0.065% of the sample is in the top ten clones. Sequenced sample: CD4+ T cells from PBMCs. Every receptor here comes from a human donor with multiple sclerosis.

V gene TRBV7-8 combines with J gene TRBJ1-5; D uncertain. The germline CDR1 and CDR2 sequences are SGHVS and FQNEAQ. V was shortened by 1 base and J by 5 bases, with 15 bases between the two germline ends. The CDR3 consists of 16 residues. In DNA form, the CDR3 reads TGTGCCAGCAGCTTAGAGGGCGGAGGATTCGATCAGCCCCAGCATTTT. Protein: CASSLEGGGFDQPQHF.

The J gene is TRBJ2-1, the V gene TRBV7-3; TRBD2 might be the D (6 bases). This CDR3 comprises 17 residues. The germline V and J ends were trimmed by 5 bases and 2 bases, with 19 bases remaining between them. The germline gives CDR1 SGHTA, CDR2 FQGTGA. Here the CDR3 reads CASSLRGGGSTYNEQFF. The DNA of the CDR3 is TGTGCCAGCAGCCTAAGGGGTGGGGGGTCTACCTACAATGAGCAGTTCTTC.